The T cell receptor (beta chain) under discussion was sequenced for a study of early T cells in non-severe SARS-CoV-2 infection. Across the whole study: Sequencing used unsorted whole-blood bulk RNA, so chains lack pairing.

Trimming cost V 4 bases and J 2 bases, with 9 bases left between them. Per germline, CDR1 MNHEY and CDR2 SVGAGI. The CDR3 spans 15 residues. The protocol attached unique molecular identifiers to individual cDNA molecules. Using its own MiXCR run on the 5' RACE reads, TCRdb lists one record per CDR3 protein. The repertoire holds roughly 80,000 distinct CDR3 sequences, with approximately 10% as singletons. This clonotype was counted only a few times. The sequence derives from an adult who was a healthcare worker with PCR-confirmed SARS-CoV-2 infection or an uninfected control (not recorded which). The sequences come from whole blood, collected at baseline. The chain has TRBV6-5 and TRBJ1-6; D is ambiguous. DNA of the CDR3: TGTGCCAGCAGTTTTCGTCAGACCTATAATTCACCCCTCCACTTT. This translates into CASSFRQTYNSPLHF.